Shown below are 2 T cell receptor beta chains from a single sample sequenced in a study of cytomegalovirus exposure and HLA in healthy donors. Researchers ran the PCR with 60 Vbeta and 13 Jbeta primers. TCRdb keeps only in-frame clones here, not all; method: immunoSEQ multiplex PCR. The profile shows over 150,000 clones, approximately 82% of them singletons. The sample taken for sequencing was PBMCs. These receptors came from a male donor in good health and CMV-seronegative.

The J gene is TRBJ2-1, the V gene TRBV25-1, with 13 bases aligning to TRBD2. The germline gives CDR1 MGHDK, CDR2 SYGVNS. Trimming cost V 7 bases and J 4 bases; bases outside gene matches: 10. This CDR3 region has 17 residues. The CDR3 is CASTGTSGMRNYNEQFF. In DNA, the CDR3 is TGTGCCAGCACAGGGACTAGCGGGATGAGAAATTACAATGAGCAGTTCTTC. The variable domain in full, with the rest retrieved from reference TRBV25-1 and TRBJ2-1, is EADIYQTPRYLVIGTGKKITLECSQTMGHDKMYWYQQDPGMELHLIHYSYGVNSTEKGDLSSESTVSRIRTEHFPLTLESARPSHTSQYLCASTGTSGMRNYNEQFFGPGTRLTVL.

CDR3 nucleotide sequence: TGTGCTAGTGGCCGAATCACAGGGGTGGACATTCAGTACTTC. Translated: CASGRITGVDIQYF. This sequence joins TRBV12-5 and TRBJ2-4; TRBD1 matches at 7 bases. CDR3 length equals 14 residues. The germline V gene encodes CDR1 LGHNT and CDR2 FRNRAP. Trimming cost V 6 bases and J 8 bases; bases outside gene matches: 10.